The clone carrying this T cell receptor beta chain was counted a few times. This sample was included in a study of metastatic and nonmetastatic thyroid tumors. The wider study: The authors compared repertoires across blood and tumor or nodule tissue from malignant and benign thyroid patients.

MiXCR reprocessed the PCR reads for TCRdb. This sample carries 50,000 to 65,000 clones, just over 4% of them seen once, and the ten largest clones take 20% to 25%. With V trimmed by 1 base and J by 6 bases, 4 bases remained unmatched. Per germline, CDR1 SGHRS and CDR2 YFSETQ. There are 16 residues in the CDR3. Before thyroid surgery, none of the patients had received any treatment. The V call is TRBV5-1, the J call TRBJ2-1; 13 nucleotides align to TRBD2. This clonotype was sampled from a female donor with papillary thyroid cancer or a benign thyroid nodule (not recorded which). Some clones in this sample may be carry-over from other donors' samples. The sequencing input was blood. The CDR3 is CASSLTGTSGTNEQFF. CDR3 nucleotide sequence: TGCGCCAGCAGCTTGACCGGGACTAGCGGGACCAATGAGCAGTTCTTC.